These 27 T cell receptor beta chains were all obtained from the same sample, sequenced in a study of blood T cell repertoires in COVID-19. Sequencing was performed with immunoSEQ multiplex PCR; in TCRdb, only in-frame clones are kept and a portion is missing. This table has about 170,000 clones, approximately 84% appearing once. Sequencing was done on a sample of peripheral blood. These receptors all stem from a man between 65 and 85 years old with active or convalescent COVID-19.

The chain employs TRBV10-2 and TRBJ2-2; TRBD2 matches 8 bases. The CDR3 covers 16 residues. Germline V CDR1 and CDR2: WSHSY, SAAADI. Unmatched junction bases numbered 9, after V lost 6 bases and J lost 3 bases. CDR3 residues: CASSGGAVGHTGELFF. The CDR3 nucleotides are TGCGCCAGCAGCGGGGGGGCGGTGGGGCACACCGGGGAGCTGTTTTTT.

The chain has TRBV7-3 and TRBJ2-6; TRBD1 is a possible D gene (5 bases). V lost 7 bases and J 4 bases, leaving 17 bases between the germline ends. The CDR3 is 16 residues long. The germline V gene encodes CDR1 SGHTA and CDR2 FQGTGA. CDR3 DNA: TGTGCCAGCACCCCGGGTAGGGGAAAAGGGGCCAACGTCCTGACTTTC. Protein: CASTPGRGKGANVLTF.

The sample holds one count of this clone. The chain recombines TRBV6-2 or TRBV6-3 with TRBJ1-1, with D tentatively TRBD1 (5 bases). The V end lost 2 bases, the J end lost 9 bases, and 10 bases lay between the germline ends. CDR1 and CDR2 (germline): MNHEY, SVGEGT. The CDR3 covers 12 residues. The CDR3 is CASSYGQGKAFF. The CDR3 DNA reads TGTGCCAGCAGTTACGGTCAGGGTAAAGCTTTCTTT.

This clone was seen only once. The gene calls are TRBV7-2 and TRBJ2-1, with D perhaps TRBD1 (6 bases). CDR1 SGHTA and CDR2 FQGNSA come from the germline V gene. V was shortened by 1 base and J by 10 bases, with 11 bases between the two germline ends. The CDR3 is 13 amino acids. This CDR3 reads CASSLVRGVEQFF. The CDR3 coding sequence is TGTGCCAGCAGCTTAGTCAGGGGTGTCGAGCAGTTCTTC.

This chain uses TRBV28 with TRBJ2-6, with TRBD1 identical over 7 bases. The CDR3 loop spans 17 amino acids. CDR1 MDHEN and CDR2 SYDVKM come from the germline V gene. Trimming cost V 5 bases and J 0 bases; bases outside gene matches: 7. The CDR3 sequence: CASSPSRDSSGANVLTF. CDR3 coding DNA: TGTGCCAGCAGTCCGTCCCGGGACAGCTCTGGGGCCAACGTCCTGACTTTC.

About this clone itself: The same CDR3 is also encoded by other DNA sequences in this sample. The chain couples TRBV5-1 to TRBJ1-5; TRBD1 is a possible D gene (6 bases). Trimming removed 0 bases from V and 7 bases from J, with 11 bases in between. The CDR3 loop spans 14 amino acids. Germline CDR1 is SGHRS and CDR2 is YFSETQ. Here the CDR3 DNA reads TGCGCCAGCAGCTTGGATACAGGGAACCAGCCCCAGCATTTT. Protein: CASSLDTGNQPQHF.

The chain is built from TRBV7-9 and TRBJ2-3; D may be TRBD2 (6 bases). CDR1 and CDR2 (germline): SEHNR, FQNEAQ (reference sequence). This CDR3 comprises 14 residues. The V end lost 5 bases, the J end lost 6 bases, and 15 bases lay between the germline ends. The CDR3: CASSAGRRGDTQYF. The CDR3 bases are TGTGCCAGCAGCGCCGGCCGACGGGGGGATACGCAGTATTTT. Filled out from reference TRBV7-9 and TRBJ2-3, the complete variable domain reads DTGVSQNPRHKITKRGQNVTFRCDPISEHNRLYWYRQTLGQGPEFLTYFQNEAQLEKSRLLSDRFSAERPKGSFSTLEIQRTEQGDSAMYLCASSAGRRGDTQYFGPGTRLTVL.

This chain uses TRBV7-3 with TRBJ2-3; TRBD2 matches at 12 bases. Germline values: CDR1 SGHTA, CDR2 FQGTGA. The CDR3 is made up of 17 amino acids. The junction had 6 bases not matched to a gene; V was cut back by 4 bases and J by 1 base. The CDR3 DNA reads as TGTGCCAGCAGCTACCGGACTAGCGGGATGGGCACAGATACGCAGTATTTT. As protein: CASSYRTSGMGTDTQYF.

A word on this clone: The same CDR3 also results from other DNA sequences found in this sample. This chain's CDR3 is CASSLAAGYEQYF. CDR3 sequence (DNA): TGCGCCAGCAGCTTGGCGGCAGGCTACGAGCAGTACTTC. The chain links TRBV5-1 to TRBJ2-7; D gene ambiguous. The CDR3 has 13 amino acids. The germline CDR1 and CDR2 sequences are SGHRS and YFSETQ. The V gene lost 0 bases and the J gene lost 3 bases, with 7 bases spanning the gap.

V usage is TRBV6-5 and J usage is TRBJ1-5, with 8 bases lining up with TRBD1. The CDR3 totals 13 residues. V lost 6 bases to trimming and J lost 5 bases; unmatched junction nucleotides: 3. CDR1 MNHEY and CDR2 SVGAGI come from the germline V gene. The CDR3 nucleotides read TGTGCCAGCAGGGGCAGGGGGCATCAGCCCCAGCATTTT. Encoded protein: CASRGRGHQPQHF.

The chain carries TRBV12-3 or TRBV12-4 and TRBJ1-6; no clear D gene. The CDR3 loop spans 12 amino acids. V dropped 3 bases and J dropped 13 bases, with 10 bases sitting between them. CDR3 sequence (DNA): TGTGCCAGCAGTTTCGGGATACTGCCCCTCCACTTT. Amino acids: CASSFGILPLHF.

This clone appeared a single time. This chain links TRBV27 with TRBJ2-1; D might be TRBD2 (6 bases). Germline assignment: CDR1 MNHEY and CDR2 SMNVEV (reference sequence). The CDR3 contains 16 residues. V dropped 3 bases and J dropped 1 base, with 13 bases sitting between them. The CDR3 coding sequence is TGTGCCAGCAGTTTTCTCTCCGGGACTTCCTACAATGAGCAGTTCTTC. Residues: CASSFLSGTSYNEQFF.

This clone was observed once. This chain uses TRBV5-4 with TRBJ2-7; TRBD2 might be the D (6 bases). Germline CDR1 reads SGHNT; CDR2 reads YYREEE (reference sequence). The ends were cut back, 0 bases at V and 3 bases at J, with 19 bases in the middle. CDR3 size: 17 residues. CDR3 DNA: TGTGCCAGCAGCTTGGATGCCGGGGGTAGCCTGTACTACGAGCAGTACTTC. Translation gives CASSLDAGGSLYYEQYF.

The V gene is TRBV5-1, the J gene TRBJ2-2; TRBD1 aligns across 9 bases. V was clipped by 4 bases and J by 5 bases; unmatched bases: 3. Germline CDR1 and CDR2: SGHRS and YFSETQ. The CDR3 totals 14 residues. This CDR3 reads CASSGTGNTGELFF. In DNA, the CDR3 is TGCGCCAGCAGCGGGACAGGGAATACCGGGGAGCTGTTTTTT.

This chain links TRBV6-2 or TRBV6-3 with TRBJ1-1; D remains unclear. Germline V gene data show CDR1 as MNHEY and CDR2 as SVGEGT. This CDR3 is 12 amino acids long. V was cut by 5 bases and J by 2 bases, with 6 bases left in between. CDR3 coding DNA: TGTGCCAGCAGTCTTCTAAACACTGAAGCTTTCTTT. Its translation: CASSLLNTEAFF.

This clone was recorded a few times. This rearrangement joins TRBV18 to TRBJ2-4; 8 positions agree with TRBD2. The CDR3 has 17 amino acids. Unmatched junction bases numbered 13, after V lost 6 bases and J lost 3 bases. The germline V gene has CDR1 KGHSH and CDR2 LQKENI. The CDR3: CASSTGGAGVGKNIQYF. The CDR3 DNA is TGTGCCAGCTCCACCGGAGGAGCGGGAGTGGGCAAAAACATTCAGTACTTC.

The chain has TRBV4-3 and TRBJ1-1, with D unclear. Germline CDR1 LGHNA, CDR2 YSLEER. Trimming removed 8 bases from V and 0 bases from J, with 10 bases in between. The CDR3 is made up of 13 amino acids. The CDR3 DNA follows: TGCGCCAGCTCTATATATATGAACACTGAAGCTTTCTTT. This sequence encodes CASSIYMNTEAFF.

This chain joins TRBV9 and TRBJ1-1, with TRBD1 as a possible D gene (5 bases). CDR3 length: 14 residues. V was trimmed by 4 bases and J by 4 bases, leaving 14 bases between them. Germline CDR1 SGDLS, CDR2 YYNGEE. The DNA of the CDR3 is TGTGCCAGCAGCTCTCAGGGCTCGGTCACTGAAGCTTTCTTT. Translated, it gives CASSSQGSVTEAFF.

This chain links TRBV5-6 with TRBJ1-5; the D is unclear. The CDR3 runs to 16 residues. V was pared by 0 bases and J by 2 bases, with 12 bases between. Looked up from germline, CDR1 is SGHDT and CDR2 is YYEEEE. As DNA, the CDR3 is TGTGCCAGCAGCTTGGGGGCAGGAGGAGGCAATCAGCCCCAGCATTTT. This translates into CASSLGAGGGNQPQHF.

The chain has TRBV28 and TRBJ2-7; 12 bases match TRBD1. The V segment lost 5 bases and the J segment 7 bases; nucleotides outside the gene matches: 6. Germline V gene lookup returns CDR1 MDHEN and CDR2 SYDVKM. The CDR3 totals 14 residues. CDR3: CASSLGQGAGEQYF. The DNA of the CDR3 is TGTGCCAGCAGTCTGGGACAGGGGGCAGGGGAGCAGTACTTC.

As DNA, the CDR3 is TGTGCCAGCATCCAGGTCGTTGGGCTTTCGGCGGGCCCAGATACGCAGTATTTT. Protein product: CASIQVVGLSAGPDTQYF. The J gene is TRBJ2-3, the V gene TRBV28; D might be TRBD2 (5 bases). The germline V gene has CDR1 MDHEN and CDR2 SYDVKM. The CDR3 has 18 amino acids. V was pared by 7 bases and J by 4 bases, with 27 bases between.

V and J are TRBV14 and TRBJ2-1, with 8 bases matching TRBD2. The ends lost 1 base at V and 4 bases at J; junction bases unmatched: 6. Looked up from germline, CDR1 is SGHDN and CDR2 is FVKESK. CDR3 length equals 16 residues. CDR3 sequence: CASSQVPSGSYNEQFF. Written as DNA, the CDR3 is TGTGCCAGCAGCCAAGTCCCTAGCGGGTCTTACAATGAGCAGTTCTTC.

V usage is TRBV7-2 and J usage is TRBJ1-5, with 8 positions matching TRBD1. V lost 1 base and J lost 6; bases outside the gene matches: 8. CDR3 length: 16 amino acids. Germline-derived CDR1 and CDR2 are SGHTA and FQGNSA. The CDR3 DNA sequence: TGTGCCAGCAGCTTAGAGGGCAGGGGGCGGGGTCAGCCCCAGCATTTT. Residues: CASSLEGRGRGQPQHF.

This clone has more than one count but fewer than ten. The chain employs TRBV6-5 and TRBJ1-4; D is ambiguous. Trimming stripped 0 bases from V and 10 bases from J, with 18 bases between. Germline lookup yields CDR1 MNHEY and CDR2 SVGAGI. The CDR3 consists of 16 residues. The CDR3 spells CASSYSPLVKGGKLFF. CDR3 nucleotide sequence: TGTGCCAGCAGTTACTCCCCGCTGGTTAAAGGAGGAAAACTGTTTTTT.

The V gene is TRBV28, the J gene TRBJ2-5, with TRBD1 identical over 7 bases. Germline V gives CDR1 MDHEN, CDR2 SYDVKM. V lost 7 bases, J lost 5 bases, and 10 bases stayed unmatched. The CDR3 spans 14 residues. CDR3 sequence: CASNTRQGKETQYF. DNA of the CDR3: TGTGCCAGCAACACGCGACAGGGAAAGGAGACCCAGTACTTC. Combining the CDR3 with reference TRBV28 and TRBJ2-5 gives the whole variable domain DVKVTQSSRYLVKRTGEKVFLECVQDMDHENMFWYRQDPGLGLRLIYFSYDVKMKEKGDIPEGYSVSREKKERFSLILESASTNQTSMYLCASNTRQGKETQYFGPGTRLLVL.

The J gene is TRBJ1-6, the V gene TRBV4-3, with 7 bases matching TRBD1. With 0 bases clipped from V and 8 bases from J, the junction kept 4 bases outside the gene matches. The CDR3 is made up of 15 amino acids. The germline CDR1 and CDR2 sequences are LGHNA and YSLEER. CDR3 loop: CASSQDRDRDSPLHF. DNA of the CDR3: TGCGCCAGCAGCCAAGATAGGGACAGAGATTCACCCCTCCACTTT.

V is TRBV6-5 and J is TRBJ2-7; D is undetermined. The CDR3 is made up of 13 amino acids. Germline V gene lookup returns CDR1 MNHEY and CDR2 SVGAGI. V lost 0 bases, J lost 5 bases, and 8 bases lay in between. The DNA of the CDR3 is TGTGCCAGCAGTTACTCGAGAGGAAACGAGCAGTACTTC. Translation: CASSYSRGNEQYF.